This T cell receptor (beta chain) stems from a study of Ad26.COV2.S vaccination and SARS-CoV-2 variants. Study-wide results and limits: Those who received vaccine or placebo ended up with similar non-spike TCR breadth. The placebo group had lower spike-specific TCR breadth than the vaccine recipients did. Assessments of TCR breadth and depth may have underestimated the total T cell responses.

Assay: immunoSEQ multiplex PCR; the TCRdb copy retains only in-frame clones and omits some. The sample consists of just over 350,000 clones, 92% of them appearing once. Remarks on this clone: Its antigen is as yet unknown.

This CDR3 spans 17 amino acids. With 0 bases clipped from V and 7 bases from J, the junction kept 13 bases outside the gene matches. Germline-derived CDR1 and CDR2 are SGDLS and YYNGEE. The V call is TRBV9, the J call TRBJ2-3, with 8 nucleotides matching TRBD2. The clonotype was recovered from a human donor who had recovered from COVID-19. The source material was peripheral blood, sampled after recovery from COVID-19. The CDR3 DNA sequence: TGTGCCAGCAGCGTAGAGGAATCGGCGGGGGGCCTTCATACGCAGTATTTT. Its protein is CASSVEESAGGLHTQYF.